This T cell receptor (beta chain) is from a study of blood T cells in healthy people across ages. Study as a whole: With template switching, about one barcoded beta molecule was captured per two T cells.

Study-level findings and limits: The unknown donor CMV status may have confounded expanded clonotype changes. A strong correlation was seen between TCR beta diversity and naive T cell percentage.

The CDR3 contains 14 residues. From germline, CDR1 is SQVTM and CDR2 ANQGSEA. Primers used in a second PCR of about 7 to 12 cycles were a sample-barcoded 5' primer and a J-beta primer mix. TCRdb processed the 5' RACE reads anew with MiXCR; each CDR3 protein has one entry. Of fewer than 750,000 distinct CDR3 sequences in the sample, 52% were seen once. Comments on this clonotype: Antigen specificity is unknown.

Material: blood. This chain uses TRBV29-1 with TRBJ2-7; 7 bases match TRBD1. Near its end, the DNA agrees better with TRBJ2-5, so the J call may be wrong. The sequence was collected from a woman of 80 years or more in good health. Here the CDR3 reads CSVPSKTGSETQYF. CDR3 bases: TGCAGCGTTCCTTCCAAGACAGGGAGCGAGACCCAGTACTTC.